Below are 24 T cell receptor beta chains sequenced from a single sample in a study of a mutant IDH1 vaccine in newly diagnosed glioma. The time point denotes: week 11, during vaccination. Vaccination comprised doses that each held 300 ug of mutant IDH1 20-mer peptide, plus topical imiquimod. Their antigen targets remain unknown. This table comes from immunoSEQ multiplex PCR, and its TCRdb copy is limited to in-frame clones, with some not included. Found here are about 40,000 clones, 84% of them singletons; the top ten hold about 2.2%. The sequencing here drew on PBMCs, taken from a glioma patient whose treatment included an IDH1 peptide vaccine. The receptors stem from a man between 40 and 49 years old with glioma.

CDR3: CASSVSNLAGETGELFF. In nucleotides, the CDR3 is TGTGCCAGCAGCGTAAGCAATTTGGCAGGGGAGACCGGGGAGCTGTTTTTT. The V call is TRBV9, the J call TRBJ2-2; the D gene is possibly TRBD1 (6 bases). V lost 1 base and J lost 5, with 18 bases in between. The CDR3 is made up of 17 amino acids. Germline V lookup: CDR1 SGDLS, CDR2 YYNGEE.

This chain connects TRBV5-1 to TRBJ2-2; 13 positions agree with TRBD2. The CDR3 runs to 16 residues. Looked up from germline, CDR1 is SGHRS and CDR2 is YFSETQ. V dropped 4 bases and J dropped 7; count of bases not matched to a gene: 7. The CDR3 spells CASSTTGTSGIGELFF. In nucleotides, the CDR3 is TGCGCCAGCAGCACCACCGGGACTAGCGGGATCGGGGAGCTGTTTTTT.

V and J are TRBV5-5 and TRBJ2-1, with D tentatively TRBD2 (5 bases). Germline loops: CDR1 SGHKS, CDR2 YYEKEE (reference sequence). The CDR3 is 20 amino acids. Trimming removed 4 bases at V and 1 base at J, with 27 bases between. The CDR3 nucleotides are TGTGCCAGCAGCCCTGAGCGGCCCGGGGTAGCCGGTGGGTCCTACAATGAGCAGTTCTTC. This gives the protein CASSPERPGVAGGSYNEQFF.

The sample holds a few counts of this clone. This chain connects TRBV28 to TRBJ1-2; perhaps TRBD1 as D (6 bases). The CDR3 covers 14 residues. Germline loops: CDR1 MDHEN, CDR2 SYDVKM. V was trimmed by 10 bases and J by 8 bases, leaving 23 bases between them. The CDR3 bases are TGTGCCATAAGGGGGGGCGAGGGCCACACGGGCTACACCTTC. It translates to CAIRGGEGHTGYTF.

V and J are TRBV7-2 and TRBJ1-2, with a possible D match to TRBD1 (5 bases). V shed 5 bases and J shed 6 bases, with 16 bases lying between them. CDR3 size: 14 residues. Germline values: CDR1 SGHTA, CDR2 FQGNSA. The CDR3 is CASSLGAGTHGYTF. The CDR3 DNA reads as TGTGCCAGCAGCCTAGGGGCCGGGACCCATGGCTACACCTTC.

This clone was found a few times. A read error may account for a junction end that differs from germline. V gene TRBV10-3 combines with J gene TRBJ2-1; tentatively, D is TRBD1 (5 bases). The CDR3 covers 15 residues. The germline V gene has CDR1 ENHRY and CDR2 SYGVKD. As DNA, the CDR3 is TGTGCCATCAACGCAGGGTTATCGTACTACGATGAGCAGTTCTTC. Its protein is CAINAGLSYYDEQFF.

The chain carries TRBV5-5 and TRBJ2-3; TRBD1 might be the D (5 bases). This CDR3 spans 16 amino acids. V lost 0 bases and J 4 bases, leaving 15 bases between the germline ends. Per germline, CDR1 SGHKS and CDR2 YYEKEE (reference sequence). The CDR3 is CASSLAPGTGADTQYF. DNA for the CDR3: TGTGCCAGCAGCTTGGCTCCAGGAACAGGTGCAGATACGCAGTATTTT.

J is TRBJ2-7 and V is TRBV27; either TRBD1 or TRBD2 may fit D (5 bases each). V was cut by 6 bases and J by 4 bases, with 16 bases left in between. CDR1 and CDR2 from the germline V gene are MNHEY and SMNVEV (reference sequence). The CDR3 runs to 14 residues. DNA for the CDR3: TGTGCCAGCAGGTCTTCGGGACGGATATACGAGCAGTACTTC. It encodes CASRSSGRIYEQYF.

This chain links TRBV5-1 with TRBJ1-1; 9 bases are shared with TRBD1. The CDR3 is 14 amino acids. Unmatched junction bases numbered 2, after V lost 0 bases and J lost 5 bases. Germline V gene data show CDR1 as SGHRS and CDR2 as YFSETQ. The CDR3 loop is CASSLDGTGTEAFF. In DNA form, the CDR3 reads TGCGCCAGCAGCTTGGACGGGACAGGGACTGAAGCTTTCTTT.

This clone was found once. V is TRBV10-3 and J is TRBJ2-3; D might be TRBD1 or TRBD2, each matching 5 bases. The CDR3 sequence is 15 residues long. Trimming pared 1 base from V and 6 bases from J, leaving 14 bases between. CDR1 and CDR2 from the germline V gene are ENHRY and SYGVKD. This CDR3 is CAISEWDGAGDTQYF. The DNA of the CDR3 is TGTGCCATCAGTGAGTGGGACGGTGCAGGCGATACGCAGTATTTT.

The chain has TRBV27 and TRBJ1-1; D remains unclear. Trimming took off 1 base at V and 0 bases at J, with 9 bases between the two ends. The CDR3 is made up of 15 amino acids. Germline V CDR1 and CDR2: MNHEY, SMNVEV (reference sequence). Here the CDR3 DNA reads TGTGCCAGCAGTTTATATAGGCAGATGAACACTGAAGCTTTCTTT. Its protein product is CASSLYRQMNTEAFF.

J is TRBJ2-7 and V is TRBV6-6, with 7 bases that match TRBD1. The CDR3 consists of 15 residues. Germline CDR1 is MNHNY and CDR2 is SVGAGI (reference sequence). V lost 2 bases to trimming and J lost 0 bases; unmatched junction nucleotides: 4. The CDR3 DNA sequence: TGTGCCAGCAGTTACCCGGGACAGAGCTCCTACGAGCAGTACTTC. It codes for CASSYPGQSSYEQYF.

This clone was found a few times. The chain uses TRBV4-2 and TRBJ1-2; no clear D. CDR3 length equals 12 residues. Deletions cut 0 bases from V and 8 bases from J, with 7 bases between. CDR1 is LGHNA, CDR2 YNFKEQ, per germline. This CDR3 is CASSQEPIGYTF. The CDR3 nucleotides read TGTGCCAGCAGCCAAGAACCTATCGGCTACACCTTC.

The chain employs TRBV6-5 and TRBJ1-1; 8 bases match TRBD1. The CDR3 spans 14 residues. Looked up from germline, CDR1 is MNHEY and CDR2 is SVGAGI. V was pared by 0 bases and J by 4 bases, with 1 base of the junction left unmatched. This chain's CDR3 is CASSYSRGLTEAFF. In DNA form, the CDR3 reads TGTGCCAGCAGTTACTCCAGGGGGCTCACTGAAGCTTTCTTT.

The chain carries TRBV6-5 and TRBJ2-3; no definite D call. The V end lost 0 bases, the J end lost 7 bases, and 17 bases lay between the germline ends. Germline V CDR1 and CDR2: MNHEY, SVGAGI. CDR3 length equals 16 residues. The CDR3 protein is CASSYSSRPTPNTQYF. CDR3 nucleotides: TGTGCCAGCAGTTACTCGAGCCGGCCAACCCCTAATACGCAGTATTTT.

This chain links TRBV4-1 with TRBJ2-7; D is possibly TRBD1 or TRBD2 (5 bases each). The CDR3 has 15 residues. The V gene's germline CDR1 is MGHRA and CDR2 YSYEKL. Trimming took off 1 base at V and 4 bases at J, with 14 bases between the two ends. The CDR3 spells CASSQGGLRVYEQYF. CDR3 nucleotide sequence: TGCGCCAGCAGCCAAGGGGGCTTGAGGGTGTACGAGCAGTACTTC.

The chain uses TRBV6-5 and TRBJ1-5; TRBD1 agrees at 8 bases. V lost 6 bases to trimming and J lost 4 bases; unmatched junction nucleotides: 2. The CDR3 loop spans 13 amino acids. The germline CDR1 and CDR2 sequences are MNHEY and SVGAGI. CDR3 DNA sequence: TGTGCCAGCAGACGGACAGGGAATCAGCCCCAGCATTTT. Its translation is CASRRTGNQPQHF.

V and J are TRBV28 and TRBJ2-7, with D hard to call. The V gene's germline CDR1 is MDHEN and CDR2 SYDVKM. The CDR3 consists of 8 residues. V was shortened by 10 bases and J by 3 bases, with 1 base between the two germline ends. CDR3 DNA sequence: TGTGCCAACTACGAGCAGTACTTC. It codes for CANYEQYF.

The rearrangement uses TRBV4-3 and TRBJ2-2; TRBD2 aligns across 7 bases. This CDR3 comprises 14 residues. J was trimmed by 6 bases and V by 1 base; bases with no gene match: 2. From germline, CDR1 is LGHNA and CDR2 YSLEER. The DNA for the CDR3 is TGCGCCAGCAGCCAAGGGGGAGGGCCCGGGGAGCTGTTTTTT. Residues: CASSQGGGPGELFF.

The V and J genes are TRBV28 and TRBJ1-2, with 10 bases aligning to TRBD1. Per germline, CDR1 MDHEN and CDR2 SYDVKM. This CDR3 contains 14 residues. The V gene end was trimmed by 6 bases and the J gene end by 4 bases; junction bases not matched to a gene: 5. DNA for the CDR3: TGTGCCAGCAGCAAGGGACAGGGGTCCTATGGCTACACCTTC. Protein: CASSKGQGSYGYTF.

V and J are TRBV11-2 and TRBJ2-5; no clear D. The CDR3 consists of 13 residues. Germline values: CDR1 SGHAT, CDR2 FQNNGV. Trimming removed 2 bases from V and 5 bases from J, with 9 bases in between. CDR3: CASSLSYQETQYF. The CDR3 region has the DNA TGTGCCAGCAGCTTAAGCTATCAGGAGACCCAGTACTTC.

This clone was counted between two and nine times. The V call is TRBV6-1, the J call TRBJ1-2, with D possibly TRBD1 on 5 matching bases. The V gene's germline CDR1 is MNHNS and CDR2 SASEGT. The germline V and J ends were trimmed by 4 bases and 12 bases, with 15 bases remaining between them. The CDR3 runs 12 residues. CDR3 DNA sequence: TGTGCCAGCAGTGTGGGCAGGGATAAACACACCTTC. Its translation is CASSVGRDKHTF.

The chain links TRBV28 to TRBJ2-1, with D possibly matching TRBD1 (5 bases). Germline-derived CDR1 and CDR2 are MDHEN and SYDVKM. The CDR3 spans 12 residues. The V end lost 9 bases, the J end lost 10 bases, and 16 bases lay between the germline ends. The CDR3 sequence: CASGWGRREQFF. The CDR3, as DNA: TGTGCCAGTGGTTGGGGCCGACGGGAGCAGTTCTTC.

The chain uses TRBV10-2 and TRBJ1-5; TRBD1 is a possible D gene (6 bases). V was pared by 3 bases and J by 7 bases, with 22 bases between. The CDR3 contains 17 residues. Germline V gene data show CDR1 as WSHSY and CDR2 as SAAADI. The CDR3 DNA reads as TGCGCCAGCAGTGATTACTTAGCCAGGGGCAGGGTACAGCCCCAGCATTTT. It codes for CASSDYLARGRVQPQHF.